The rows below give T cell receptor beta chains drawn from one sample of a study of identical twins. Via MiXCR, TCRdb re-called the 5' RACE reads, giving one row per CDR3 protein. The sample contains roughly 1,500,000 distinct CDR3 sequences, around 29% of which appear only once. The sample comprised cord blood. Every receptor here comes from a newborn girl in good health. Both conserved end residues are part of each CDR3. The D gene is left open where the match is weak. The size field is filled for only some rows; it gives once, few, many or a size class.

TRBV7-2	TRBJ2-7	NA	few	CASSLVWGTYNEQYF	TGTGCCAGCAGCTTAGTTTGGGGGACCTACAATGAGCAGTACTTC
TRBV3-1	TRBJ2-7	NA	NA	CASSQDGLAYEQYF	TGTGCCAGCAGCCAAGATGGGCTAGCCTACGAGCAGTACTTC
TRBV19	TRBJ2-1	NA	NA	CASSKDHTPSYNEQFF	TGTGCCAGTAGTAAGGACCACACCCCTTCCTACAATGAGCAGTTCTTC
TRBV20-1	TRBJ2-3	TRBD1	NA	CSPRTGSTDTQYF	TGCAGCCCCCGGACAGGGAGCACAGATACGCAGTATTTT
TRBV29-1	TRBJ1-4	NA	NA	CSVEDTGGGNEKLFF	TGCAGCGTTGAAGATACCGGGGGAGGGAATGAAAAACTGTTTTTT
TRBV27	TRBJ1-4	TRBD1	few	CASTARLQGNNEKLFF	TGTGCCAGCACCGCACGACTACAGGGGAATAATGAAAAACTGTTTTTT
TRBV20-1	TRBJ2-3	NA	NA	CSAPRAGSRNTQYF	TGCAGTGCCCCCAGGGCGGGGAGCCGAAATACGCAGTATTTT
TRBV27	TRBJ1-2	TRBD1	NA	CASSLSVYRGLNYGYTF	TGTGCCAGCAGTTTAAGCGTTTACAGGGGGCTGAACTATGGCTACACCTTC
TRBV7-2	TRBJ2-7	NA	few	CASSPDSNRVSYEQYF	TGTGCCAGCAGCCCTGACTCCAACAGGGTATCCTACGAGCAGTACTTC
TRBV18	TRBJ1-4	NA	NA	CASSTTTTNEKLFF	TGTGCCAGCTCAACGACAACAACTAATGAAAAACTGTTTTTT
TRBV7-9	TRBJ2-2	NA	NA	CASSSSLAFTGELFF	TGTGCCAGCAGCTCGAGTTTAGCGTTCACCGGGGAGCTGTTTTTT
TRBV6-5	TRBJ1-2	TRBD1	NA	CASRPDRGRNYGYTF	TGTGCCAGCAGACCGGACAGGGGGCGCAACTATGGCTACACCTTC
TRBV10-3	TRBJ2-3	NA	NA	CAISEGLAPDTQYF	TGTGCCATCAGTGAAGGGCTAGCCCCAGATACGCAGTATTTT
TRBV6-6	TRBJ2-7	TRBD2	NA	CASSYRTSDEQYF	TGTGCCAGCAGTTATCGGACTAGCGACGAGCAGTACTTC
TRBV7-2	TRBJ2-1	TRBD2	NA	CASSLKGGTSGVLHNEQFF	TGTGCCAGCAGCTTAAAGGGGGGGACTAGCGGGGTCCTACACAATGAGCAGTTCTTC
TRBV5-4	TRBJ2-1	NA	NA	CASSSRAVYDEQFF	TGTGCCAGCAGCTCCCGAGCGGTTTACGATGAGCAGTTCTTC
TRBV7-8	TRBJ2-1	NA	NA	CASSLAGTHNNEQFF	TGTGCCAGCAGCTTGGCGGGTACCCACAACAATGAGCAGTTCTTC
TRBV30	TRBJ1-5	TRBD1	NA	CACGQGGNQPQHF	TGTGCCTGTGGACAGGGCGGCAATCAGCCCCAGCATTTT
TRBV2	TRBJ2-7	NA	few	CASRRGGAYEQYF	TGTGCCAGCCGCCGAGGGGGGGCCTACGAGCAGTACTTC
TRBV9	TRBJ2-7	NA	NA	CAGSVDRAYNEQYF	TGTGCCGGCAGCGTAGATAGAGCCTACAATGAGCAGTACTTC
TRBV20-1	TRBJ2-7	NA	many	CSARAEAYEQYF	TGCAGTGCTAGAGCAGAAGCGTACGAGCAGTACTTC
TRBV20-1	TRBJ2-3	NA	NA	CSAGRTEGTQYF	TGCAGTGCTGGGAGGACAGAAGGTACGCAGTATTTT
TRBV2	TRBJ2-7	NA	NA	CASSGGRDYEQYF	TGTGCCAGCAGTGGCGGCAGGGACTACGAGCAGTACTTC
TRBV7-9	TRBJ1-6	TRBD1	NA	CASSLAYRGLSPLHF	TGTGCCAGCAGCTTAGCGTACAGGGGGCTCTCACCCCTCCACTTT
TRBV9	TRBJ1-1	NA	NA	CASSVDHRVGSNTEAFF	TGTGCCAGCAGCGTGGATCATCGAGTGGGGTCGAACACTGAAGCTTTCTTT
TRBV18	TRBJ1-1	TRBD1	NA	CAGSPRQGPNTEAFF	TGTGCCGGCTCACCACGACAGGGACCAAACACTGAAGCTTTCTTT
TRBV29-1	TRBJ2-2	NA	once	CSLRGNTGELFF	TGCAGTCTGCGAGGCAACACCGGGGAGCTGTTTTTT
TRBV2	TRBJ1-2	TRBD1	once	CASREETGGIFGYTF	TGTGCCAGCAGGGAGGAGACAGGGGGCATCTTTGGCTACACCTTC
TRBV20-1	TRBJ2-7	NA	NA	CSTPTRGRDEQYF	TGCAGTACACCGACTAGGGGCCGCGACGAGCAGTACTTC
TRBV12-3/TRBV12-4	TRBJ1-4	TRBD1	once	CASSGTARNEKLFF	TGTGCCAGCAGTGGGACAGCGAGGAACGAAAAACTGTTTTTT
TRBV20-1	TRBJ2-7	NA	NA	CSASSTEFYEQYF	TGCAGTGCTAGCTCGACAGAGTTTTACGAGCAGTACTTC
TRBV24-1	TRBJ2-1	TRBD1	few	CATSDETGTGGRNEQFF	TGTGCCACCAGTGATGAAACCGGGACAGGGGGCCGCAATGAGCAGTTCTTC
TRBV30	TRBJ2-3	NA	NA	CACSPQTDTQYF	TGTGCCTGCAGCCCCCAGACAGATACGCAGTATTTT
TRBV29-1	TRBJ1-4	NA	NA	CSVMGRFNEKLFF	TGCAGCGTCATGGGACGGTTTAATGAAAAACTGTTTTTT
TRBV7-9	TRBJ1-4	NA	NA	CASSLGLSQGNEKLFF	TGTGCCAGCAGCTTAGGTCTGTCTCAGGGCAATGAAAAACTGTTTTTT
TRBV29-1	TRBJ1-1	TRBD1	NA	CSVAPTGNTEPFF	TGCAGCGTTGCCCCGACAGGGAACACTGAACCTTTCTTT
TRBV6-6	TRBJ2-3	TRBD2	NA	CASSYGSGTDTQYF	TGTGCCAGCAGTTACGGTAGCGGGACAGATACGCAGTATTTT
TRBV9	TRBJ1-6	TRBD1	NA	CASSLGQSSSYNSPLHF	TGTGCCAGCAGCCTGGGACAGAGTAGCTCCTATAATTCACCCCTCCACTTT
TRBV20-1	TRBJ2-5	TRBD2	few	CSARDGTSGSEETQYF	TGCAGTGCTAGAGATGGGACTAGCGGGAGCGAAGAGACCCAGTACTTC
TRBV27	TRBJ2-1	NA	NA	CASSLSRASHNEQFF	TGTGCCAGCAGTTTATCCCGGGCGTCCCACAATGAGCAGTTCTTC
TRBV6-5	TRBJ2-7	NA	NA	CASSWVIGAGYEQYF	TGTGCCAGCAGTTGGGTGATAGGGGCAGGCTACGAGCAGTACTTC
TRBV7-9	TRBJ2-1	NA	NA	CASSPGSEQFF	TGTGCCAGCAGCCCAGGGAGTGAGCAGTTCTTC
TRBV11-3	TRBJ1-2	NA	NA	CASSPFERTEVNYGYTF	TGTGCCAGCAGCCCATTTGAGAGGACAGAAGTCAACTATGGCTACACCTTC